The next 5 T cell receptor beta chains were all read from a single sample in a study of spatial heterogeneity in lung cancer. Time point meaning: blood at routine non-recurrence follow-up after resection. TCRdb fed the 5' RACE reads into MiXCR, producing one record per CDR3 protein. The top ten hold 20% to 25% of the sample, which has more than 75,000 distinct CDR3 sequences, approximately 19% seen once. This specimen was PBMCs, taken at follow-up. Receptor source: a male donor with early-stage non-small cell lung cancer.

This clonotype was observed a handful of times. V and J are TRBV18 and TRBJ2-3, with 8 bases lining up with TRBD1. CDR3 length: 17 residues. The V gene's germline CDR1 is KGHSH and CDR2 LQKENI. The ends lost 2 bases at V and 1 base at J; junction bases unmatched: 8. The CDR3 is CASSPGQGAVGTDTQYF. CDR3 coding DNA: TGTGCCAGCTCACCAGGACAGGGTGCAGTAGGCACAGATACGCAGTATTTT.

The chain has TRBV11-1 and TRBJ2-3; weak D call: TRBD2 (5 bases). The CDR3 totals 13 residues. Trimming shortened V by 1 base and J by 7 bases, and 9 bases separated the two germline ends. CDR1 is SGHAT, CDR2 FQDESV, per germline (reference sequence). CDR3 DNA sequence: TGTGCCAGCAGCTTAGGAAGGGAGAATACGCAGTATTTT. Translating gives CASSLGRENTQYF.

In its sample, this clonotype was seen a few times. The chain carries TRBV24-1 and TRBJ2-2; TRBD2 agrees at 9 bases. The CDR3 length is 16 residues. Trimming removed 4 bases from V and 0 bases from J; junction bases left unmatched: 2. Germline loops: CDR1 KGHDR, CDR2 SFDVKD. As DNA, the CDR3 is TGTGCCACCAGTGAAATAGCGGGAGCGAACACCGGGGAGCTGTTTTTT. Residues: CATSEIAGANTGELFF.

The chain is built from TRBV11-3 and TRBJ2-1; 10 bases fit TRBD2. The germline CDR1 and CDR2 sequences are SGHNT and YENEEA. V dropped 4 bases and J dropped 0; count of bases not matched to a gene: 0. The CDR3 length is 15 residues. The CDR3 spells CASSSSGSSYNEQFF. CDR3 bases: TGTGCCAGCAGCTCTAGCGGGAGCTCCTACAATGAGCAGTTCTTC.

This clonotype turned up a few times. The chain is built from TRBV6-5 and TRBJ1-3, with TRBD1 as a possible D gene (5 bases). The CDR3 is 14 residues long. V was pared by 6 bases and J by 4 bases, with 13 bases between. Germline CDR1 is MNHEY and CDR2 is SVGAGI. CDR3 nucleotides: TGTGCCAGCAGACCCGGGACCGGCGGAAACACCATATATTTT. It encodes CASRPGTGGNTIYF.